A single count supports the clone carrying this T cell receptor beta chain. The data were obtained in a study of blood T cells in healthy people across ages. Primers used in a second PCR of about 6 to 11 cycles were a sample-barcoded 5' primer and a J-beta primer mix. TCRdb ran MiXCR on the 5' RACE reads and lists one entry per CDR3 protein. In the table there are some 1,800,000 distinct CDR3 sequences, about two fifths of which are singletons. Germline V lookup: CDR1 SGHTA, CDR2 FQGTGA. The V gene lost 3 bases and the J gene lost 0 bases, with 12 bases spanning the gap. This CDR3 contains 17 residues.

Sequenced input: blood. The origin of this receptor is a human donor in good health. The chain links TRBV7-3 to TRBJ2-6, with D tentatively TRBD1 (5 bases). For the CDR3, the DNA is TGTGCCAGCAGCTTGCGACAGCAAATCTCTGGGGCCAACGTCCTGACTTTC. Residues: CASSLRQQISGANVLTF.